The 26 T cell receptor beta chains reported below all come from one sample, sequenced in a study of T cell repertoires in cytomegalovirus infection. TCRdb re-called the reads with MiXCR, one entry per CDR3 protein. The table lists hundreds of thousands of distinct CDR3 sequences, approximately 40% of them singletons, with around two fifths in the top ten. These receptors lack a known antigen. Material: cultured PBMCs, obtained from culture after CMV antigen stimulation. These receptors all come from a human donor in good health (CMV status not recorded). Some clones in this sample may be carry-over from other donors' samples.

The rearrangement joins TRBV11-2 to TRBJ2-1; no clear D. V dropped 2 bases and J dropped 5 bases, with 13 bases sitting between them. Germline CDR1 SGHAT, CDR2 FQNNGV. The CDR3 consists of 15 residues. The DNA of the CDR3 is TGTGCCAGCAGCTTAACGGTCATGGCCAACAATGAGCAGTTCTTC. Translation gives CASSLTVMANNEQFF.

This clonotype has a handful of counts. The chain employs TRBV20-1 and TRBJ2-7; 10 positions match TRBD2. The V gene's germline CDR1 is DFQATT and CDR2 SNEGSKA (reference sequence). The V gene end was trimmed by 4 bases and the J gene end by 2 bases; junction bases not matched to a gene: 11. CDR3 length: 16 residues. The CDR3 nucleotides read TGCAGTGCTAACCAACTAGCGGGGAAGACCCCCTACGAGCAGTACTTC. Amino acid sequence: CSANQLAGKTPYEQYF.

V usage is TRBV4-1 and J usage is TRBJ1-2; 7 positions match TRBD1. Germline V CDR1 and CDR2: MGHRA, YSYEKL. The CDR3 runs 14 residues. With V trimmed by 2 bases and J by 4 bases, 4 bases remained unmatched. CDR3 in DNA: TGCGCCAGCAGCCAAATAGGGGACAGCTATGGCTACACCTTC. Translated: CASSQIGDSYGYTF.

This clonotype came up a few times. The rearrangement uses TRBV7-6 and TRBJ2-1; D remains unclear. CDR1 is SGHVS and CDR2 is FNYEAQ in the germline V gene. The length of the CDR3 is 15 residues. The germline V and J ends were trimmed by 3 bases and 0 bases, with 9 bases remaining between them. The CDR3 sequence is CASSLAVISYNEQFF. The CDR3 bases are TGTGCCAGCAGCTTGGCAGTTATCTCCTACAATGAGCAGTTCTTC.

This clonotype has more than one count but fewer than ten. The chain uses TRBV4-1 and TRBJ2-1, with D maybe TRBD2 (5 bases). The V gene's germline CDR1 is MGHRA and CDR2 YSYEKL. The CDR3 sequence is 15 residues long. V gave up 0 bases and J gave up 3 bases, with 9 bases separating them. This chain's CDR3 is CASSQESGSYNEQFF. The CDR3, as DNA: TGCGCCAGCAGCCAAGAATCTGGGAGCTACAATGAGCAGTTCTTC.

The rearrangement uses TRBV19 and TRBJ1-5; 7 nucleotides agree with TRBD1. Germline V lookup: CDR1 LNHDA, CDR2 SQIVND (reference sequence). CDR3 length: 13 residues. Trimming cost V 5 bases and J 5 bases; bases outside gene matches: 3. DNA of the CDR3: TGTGCCAGTAGTGGGACAGCCGATCAGCCCCAGCATTTT. It specifies CASSGTADQPQHF. Looking up the rest from reference TRBV19 and TRBJ1-5 gives the full variable domain: DGGITQSPKYLFRKEGQNVTLSCEQNLNHDAMYWYRQDPGQGLRLIYYSQIVNDFQKGDIAEGYSVSREKKESFPLTVTSAQKNPTAFYLCASSGTADQPQHFGDGTRLSIL.

Written as DNA, the CDR3 is TGTGCCAGCAGCCAAGACGGGGGGGCGGGGGGGCAGTTCTTC. It translates to CASSQDGGAGGQFF. This rearrangement joins TRBV3-1 to TRBJ2-1, with 8 bases fitting TRBD2. The CDR3 is 14 residues long. J was trimmed by 12 bases and V by 0 bases; bases with no gene match: 7. Germline lookup yields CDR1 LGHDT and CDR2 YNNKEL (reference sequence).

The chain recombines TRBV7-2 with TRBJ2-3, with 9 bases matching TRBD1. This CDR3 is built from 12 residues. Germline V gene data show CDR1 as SGHTA and CDR2 as FQGNSA. Trimming cost V 10 bases and J 13 bases; bases outside gene matches: 12. CDR3 loop: CATIPVGTGKYF. The CDR3 region has the DNA TGTGCCACCATACCAGTTGGGACAGGGAAGTATTTT.

CDR3 region: CASGYPGGEQYF. DNA for the CDR3: TGTGCCAGCGGATACCCGGGCGGCGAGCAGTACTTC. This chain connects TRBV7-6 to TRBJ2-7; the D is unclear. The CDR3 spans 12 residues. With 8 bases removed from V and 6 bases from J, the gap between germline ends came to 14 bases. Germline V gene sequence: CDR1 SGHVS, CDR2 FNYEAQ.

The V and J genes are TRBV7-9 and TRBJ2-1; possibly TRBD1 for D (5 bases). Per the germline V gene, CDR1 is SEHNR and CDR2 is FQNEAQ (reference sequence). V was shortened by 1 base and J by 11 bases, with 12 bases between the two germline ends. CDR3 length: 13 residues. The CDR3 DNA sequence: TGTGCCAGCAGCTTAGTAACCGGACACCAGCAGTTCTTC. Protein: CASSLVTGHQQFF.

This clonotype was seen a handful of times. The CDR3 DNA is TGTGCCAGCAGCTCGGTGGGACAGGGGCGGACGGAACTGTTTTTT. Translation gives CASSSVGQGRTELFF. The V gene is TRBV7-6, the J gene TRBJ1-4; 10 bases match TRBD1. The CDR3 totals 15 residues. Germline V gives CDR1 SGHVS, CDR2 FNYEAQ. V lost 4 bases and J lost 12; bases outside the gene matches: 11.

The chain combines TRBV7-9 with TRBJ2-3; 7 bases align to TRBD2. This CDR3 is 14 amino acids long. CDR1 is SEHNR and CDR2 is FQNEAQ in the germline V gene (reference sequence). The J segment lost 1 base and the V segment lost 8 bases, leaving 6 bases of the junction unmatched. DNA of the CDR3: TGTGCCAGCTCGCGGGAGACCGGCACAGATACGCAGTATTTT. Translating it yields CASSRETGTDTQYF.

This clonotype was detected ten times or more. The CDR3: CASSPEGNQPQHF. The CDR3 nucleotides are TGTGCCAGCAGCCCAGAGGGCAATCAGCCCCAGCATTTT. V and J are TRBV18 and TRBJ1-5; D unresolved. V was clipped by 8 bases and J by 2 bases, with 10 bases between them. CDR1 and CDR2 (germline): KGHSH, LQKENI. The CDR3 is 13 residues long.

The chain has TRBV7-8 and TRBJ2-3, with TRBD2 matching 10 bases. The CDR3 is 16 residues long. CDR1 is SGHVS, CDR2 FQNEAQ, per germline. V was clipped by 5 bases and J by 3 bases; unmatched bases: 8. In DNA form, the CDR3 reads TGTGCCAGCAGCGTTGGAGCGGGAGGGCCAACAGATACGCAGTATTTT. This translates into CASSVGAGGPTDTQYF.

V is TRBV6-6 and J is TRBJ2-2; 8 bases fit TRBD2. From germline, CDR1 is MNHNY and CDR2 SVGAGI (reference sequence). The CDR3 contains 16 residues. The V and J ends lost 2 bases and 3 bases, in that order; junction bases with no gene match: 5. CDR3 sequence: CASSYTLAGYTGELFF. The CDR3, as DNA: TGTGCCAGCAGTTACACTTTAGCGGGATACACCGGGGAGCTGTTTTTT.

The V call is TRBV6-2 or TRBV6-3, the J call TRBJ2-3, with D uncertain. With 0 bases removed from V and 3 bases from J, the gap between germline ends came to 10 bases. Germline V gives CDR1 MNHEY, CDR2 SVGEGT. This CDR3 has 15 residues. In DNA form, the CDR3 reads TGTGCCAGCAGTTACTCGAGGCTTGGGACAGATACGCAGTATTTT. Protein sequence: CASSYSRLGTDTQYF.

CDR3 sequence (DNA): TGTGCCAGCAGCTTCAGGGTGTTTCGAGAGACCCAGTACTTC. Its protein is CASSFRVFRETQYF. V usage is TRBV5-6 and J usage is TRBJ2-5; weak D call: TRBD1 (5 bases). Germline loops: CDR1 SGHDT, CDR2 YYEEEE. The CDR3 spans 14 residues. The V gene lost 2 bases and the J gene lost 4 bases, with 12 bases spanning the gap.

The CDR3 protein is CASSYRPGETDTQYF. The CDR3 nucleotides are TGTGCCAGCAGCTATCGGCCGGGAGAGACAGATACGCAGTATTTT. The chain couples TRBV12-3 or TRBV12-4 to TRBJ2-3; possible D gene TRBD2, 6 bases. The CDR3 consists of 15 residues. Trimming pared 6 bases from V and 3 bases from J, leaving 16 bases between.

V is TRBV7-9 and J is TRBJ1-5; unclear D gene. The ends were cut back, 8 bases at V and 7 bases at J, with 12 bases in the middle. Per germline, CDR1 SEHNR and CDR2 FQNEAQ (reference sequence). The CDR3 length is 12 residues. The CDR3 spells CASGQPGQPQHF. CDR3 nucleotides: TGTGCCAGCGGGCAACCTGGGCAGCCCCAGCATTTT.

The CDR3 nucleotides read TGTGCCAGCAGCTCGACTAGCGGGCGCCCGAATGAGCAGTTCTTC. Translation gives CASSSTSGRPNEQFF. The rearrangement joins TRBV5-4 to TRBJ2-1; TRBD2 matches 10 bases. J lost 7 bases, V lost 3 bases, and 7 bases had no gene match. CDR1 and CDR2 from the germline V gene are SGHNT and YYREEE (reference sequence). There are 15 residues in the CDR3.

This rearrangement joins TRBV5-5 to TRBJ2-3; 8 nucleotides align to TRBD2. After removal of 5 bases from V and 2 bases from J, the junction contained 4 bases not matched to a gene. Germline V gene sequence: CDR1 SGHKS, CDR2 YYEKEE (reference sequence). This CDR3 region has 14 residues. CDR3: CASRRGALTDTQYF. DNA of the CDR3: TGTGCCAGCAGGCGGGGGGCGCTCACAGATACGCAGTATTTT.

This chain uses TRBV3-1 with TRBJ2-6; no definite D call. V lost 7 bases to trimming and J lost 2 bases, with 6 bases between them. The CDR3 extends over 13 amino acids. CDR1 is LGHDT and CDR2 is YNNKEL in the germline V gene (reference sequence). CDR3 DNA: TGTGCCAGCACCTTGGCTGGGGCCAACGTCCTGACTTTC. The encoded protein is CASTLAGANVLTF.

In its sample, this clonotype was seen a few times. V is TRBV7-9 and J is TRBJ1-3; D gene unclear. The CDR3 is 16 residues long. Deletions cut 2 bases from V and 0 bases from J, with 11 bases between. Germline CDR1 reads SEHNR; CDR2 reads FQNEAQ (reference sequence). CDR3 in amino acids: CASSLPREVSGNTIYF. CDR3 in DNA: TGTGCCAGCAGCTTACCCCGGGAAGTCTCTGGAAACACCATATATTTT. Full variable domain (outside the CDR3, taken from reference TRBV7-9 and TRBJ1-3): DTGVSQNPRHKITKRGQNVTFRCDPISEHNRLYWYRQTLGQGPEFLTYFQNEAQLEKSRLLSDRFSAERPKGSFSTLEIQRTEQGDSAMYLCASSLPREVSGNTIYFGEGSWLTVV.

The chain uses TRBV5-4 and TRBJ2-5, with 8 bases fitting TRBD2. CDR1 is SGHNT, CDR2 YYREEE, per germline (reference sequence). The length of the CDR3 is 14 residues. V lost 9 bases and J lost 5; bases outside the gene matches: 12. CDR3 nucleotides: TGTGCCACCTTGACAAGCGGGGGTTCGGAGACCCAGTACTTC. It translates to CATLTSGGSETQYF. Combining the CDR3 with reference TRBV5-4 and TRBJ2-5 gives the whole variable domain ETGVTQSPTHLIKTRGQQVTLRCSSQSGHNTVSWYQQALGQGPQFIFQYYREEENGRGNFPPRFSGLQFPNYSSELNVNALELDDSALYLCATLTSGGSETQYFGPGTRLLVL.

This clonotype has more than one count but fewer than ten. V is TRBV12-3 or TRBV12-4 and J is TRBJ2-3; D not certain. This CDR3 comprises 12 residues. The V gene lost 4 bases and the J gene lost 6 bases, with 8 bases spanning the gap. The CDR3 region is CASSSSVDTQYF. The DNA of the CDR3 is TGTGCCAGCAGTTCATCGGTTGATACGCAGTATTTT.

V and J are TRBV28 and TRBJ1-5, with a weak D call TRBD1 (6 bases). V was trimmed by 4 bases and J by 4 bases, leaving 11 bases between them. This CDR3 has 14 amino acids. From germline, CDR1 is MDHEN and CDR2 SYDVKM. Here the CDR3 DNA reads TGTGCCAGCAGTTCCCGGGGGGCAAATCAGCCCCAGCATTTT. Protein product: CASSSRGANQPQHF.